This TCR beta chain comes out of a study of T cell responses to AZD1222 COVID-19 vaccine (dated by TCRdb to about 2021). About the investigation overall: AZD1222 recipients given second doses at about 4 weeks or at about 12 weeks were pooled, since spike-specific TCR depth and breadth were not found to differ between the two schedules. A total of approximately 240 trial participants underwent TCR sequencing, of whom about 210 had received two doses of AZD1222 and around 26 had received two doses of the MenACWY control vaccine. Trial participants were enrolled by age into 18-55, 56-69 and 70-plus year subgroups, with around 140, 26 and 57 TCR-sequenced participants respectively. Study-wide conclusions, independent of this receptor: The 56-69-year group was small, and its depth increase did not reach significance, likely because of low power. Because no day 14 peak-response samples were available, the repertoires could be characterized only after the peak T cell response. Only five or six AZD1222 recipients were SARS-CoV-2 seropositive at baseline, limiting conclusions about previously exposed vaccinees. Participants were mostly white British and included more females than males, and it was suggested by the authors that clonal diversity may have been underestimated. The whole spike protein was spanned by vaccine-associated CD4 TCRs, and dominant responses were seen in regions 160-218 and 743-854. After two AZD1222 doses, spike-specific TCR breadth and depth were significantly higher than at day 0 and than in MenACWY recipients. Reportedly, close to half of the unique spike-specific TCRs recognized epitopes lying outside the regions that are mutated in the B.1.351 and B.1.1.7 variants.

The meaning of the sample's time point label: baseline before first vaccination. Vaccinee samples were obtained from the UK trials COV001 and COV002, which included a single-blind randomized controlled phase 2/3 trial of AZD1222 (ChAdOx1 nCoV-19) in healthy adults. Trial participant PBMC samples were collected at day 0 and day 28 after the second dose for TCRbeta chain sequencing. Worth noting for this clone: This receptor's antigen is unknown. Within one base of it there is no much larger clone, and no base qualities were kept.

The germline V gene (reference sequence) yields PRHDT for CDR1 and FYEKMQ for CDR2. V gives up 5 bases and J gives up 2 bases, and the segment between their germline ends measures 12 bases. Counted from cysteine to phenylalanine, this CDR3 has 14 amino acids. Just CDR3 DNA is preserved here, 42 bases in frame from base 1. The CDR3 regions of human TCRbeta chains were analyzed by immunosequencing. As for the authors' bioinformatics: TCRs in the repertoires were matched against a reference library of SARS-CoV-2-specific TCRs that had been generated with the MIRA antigen-specificity platform. Breadth was defined as the fraction of unique TCRs that were SARS-CoV-2-associated. Depth was defined as the fraction of total T cells that were SARS-CoV-2-associated. Using the MIRA data, every spike-specific TCR was mapped to the spike region that the TCR reacted to and assigned to either a CD4 or a CD8 class. Log10-transformed breadth and depth values were compared by one-way ANOVA with Sidak's multiple comparisons tests. Entries here come from immuneACCESS through TCRdb and include only in-frame sequences with V and J called. Some clones fail to appear in such tables; in the studies checked, an unresolved V gene covers under half of the shortfall, and the cause of the remainder is unknown. D and trimming were read from the DNA, whereas the V and J calls and clone size are those reported in that table. For this sample the table gives some 170,000 clones, of which just over 90% were detected only once. In total, the top ten clones hold 2.6% of the sample.

This TCR was recovered from an adult in good health. The material sequenced was peripheral blood, taken on day 0 of AZD1222 vaccination. In this chain, TRBV13 is recombined with TRBJ2-5, with TRBD2 perhaps the D gene, on 6 matching bases. CDR3 reads: CASSLLAHQETQYF. Here is the DNA: TGTGCCAGCAGCCTCCTAGCGCATCAAGAGACCCAGTACTTC.